Listed below are T cell receptor beta chains from one sample, sequenced in a study of T cell changes during pregnancy in multiple sclerosis. Method: immunoSEQ multiplex PCR; TCRdb's copy keeps in-frame clones and lacks some. The data contain about 32,000 clones, 91% of them singletons. Sequenced here: CD8+ T cells from peripheral blood mononuclear cells, sampled in the second trimester of pregnancy. The receptors shown here come from a female donor in good health, enrolled as a control in a pregnancy study. CDR3s include the opening cysteine and the closing phenylalanine or tryptophan. Each record gives: J gene, clone size, D gene, V gene, CDR3 protein, CDR3 DNA. The D gene is left open where the match is weak. The size entry is marked missing in some rows and otherwise reads once, few, many or a size class.

j_call: TRBJ2-7; clone_size: .; d_call: .; v_call: TRBV7-2; cdr3_aa: CASSPETGPYEQYF; cdr3_nt: TGTGCCAGCAGCCCAGAGACAGGTCCCTACGAGCAGTACTTC
j_call: TRBJ2-7; clone_size: once; d_call: TRBD2; v_call: TRBV4-3; cdr3_aa: CASSQDREGRGSSYEQYF; cdr3_nt: TGCGCCAGCAGCCAAGATCGGGAAGGGCGGGGGTCCTCCTACGAGCAGTACTTC
j_call: TRBJ2-5; clone_size: few; d_call: .; v_call: TRBV7-9; cdr3_aa: CASSLDGDQYF; cdr3_nt: TGTGCCAGCAGCTTAGACGGGGACCAGTACTTC
j_call: TRBJ2-7; clone_size: .; d_call: TRBD1; v_call: TRBV5-6; cdr3_aa: CASSYGQVGEQYF; cdr3_nt: TGTGCCAGCAGCTACGGACAGGTTGGGGAGCAGTACTTC
j_call: TRBJ1-4; clone_size: .; d_call: .; v_call: TRBV18; cdr3_aa: CASSPGGKAGIGKLFF; cdr3_nt: TGTGCCAGCTCACCAGGGGGGAAAGCCGGGATTGGAAAACTGTTTTTT
j_call: TRBJ2-7; clone_size: .; d_call: .; v_call: TRBV5-6; cdr3_aa: CASSLRRESVYEQYF; cdr3_nt: TGTGCCAGCAGCTTGCGGCGGGAATCGGTATACGAGCAGTACTTC
j_call: TRBJ2-7; clone_size: .; d_call: TRBD2; v_call: TRBV4-3; cdr3_aa: CASSQAGLAGGYEQYF; cdr3_nt: TGCGCCAGCAGCCAAGCGGGACTAGCGGGGGGATACGAGCAGTACTTC
j_call: TRBJ1-1; clone_size: .; d_call: .; v_call: TRBV5-6; cdr3_aa: CASSLVYTEAFF; cdr3_nt: TGTGCCAGCAGCTTGGTCTACACTGAAGCTTTCTTT
j_call: TRBJ2-5; clone_size: .; d_call: .; v_call: TRBV9; cdr3_aa: CASSVVSSQETQYF; cdr3_nt: TGTGCCAGCAGCGTAGTGTCCAGCCAAGAGACCCAGTACTTC
j_call: TRBJ1-1; clone_size: .; d_call: .; v_call: TRBV13; cdr3_aa: CASSPQGGPEAFF; cdr3_nt: TGTGCCAGCAGCCCGCAGGGTGGCCCTGAAGCTTTCTTT
j_call: TRBJ2-7; clone_size: .; d_call: TRBD2; v_call: TRBV7-9; cdr3_aa: CASSPRTSRSYEQYF; cdr3_nt: TGTGCCAGCAGCCCTCGGACTAGTCGGTCCTACGAGCAGTACTTC
j_call: TRBJ1-2; clone_size: .; d_call: TRBD1; v_call: TRBV7-6; cdr3_aa: CASSSLGGRVGNGYTF; cdr3_nt: TGTGCCAGCAGCTCGTTAGGGGGCCGGGTGGGAAATGGCTACACCTTC
j_call: TRBJ1-5; clone_size: .; d_call: .; v_call: TRBV25-1; cdr3_aa: CASRSRNQPQHF; cdr3_nt: TGTGCCAGCAGGAGCCGTAATCAGCCCCAGCATTTT
j_call: TRBJ1-2; clone_size: .; d_call: TRBD1; v_call: TRBV7-6; cdr3_aa: CASSWGTDYGYTF; cdr3_nt: TGTGCCAGCAGCTGGGGGACAGACTATGGCTACACCTTC
j_call: TRBJ1-2; clone_size: .; d_call: .; v_call: TRBV5-4; cdr3_aa: CASSLASVTTNYGYTF; cdr3_nt: TGTGCCAGCAGCTTGGCCTCGGTGACTACTAACTATGGCTACACCTTC
j_call: TRBJ2-1; clone_size: .; d_call: TRBD2; v_call: TRBV4-3; cdr3_aa: CASSQEGSGGYNEQFF; cdr3_nt: TGCGCCAGCAGCCAAGAGGGTAGCGGGGGGTACAATGAGCAGTTCTTC
j_call: TRBJ1-1; clone_size: once; d_call: TRBD1; v_call: TRBV6-6; cdr3_aa: CASTPDRDSTEAFF; cdr3_nt: TGTGCCAGCACCCCAGACCGGGACAGCACTGAAGCTTTCTTT
j_call: TRBJ1-1; clone_size: .; d_call: .; v_call: TRBV5-6; cdr3_aa: CASSPWAVMNTEAFF; cdr3_nt: TGTGCCAGCAGCCCCTGGGCTGTAATGAACACTGAAGCTTTCTTT
j_call: TRBJ2-1; clone_size: once; d_call: .; v_call: TRBV12-5; cdr3_aa: CASGLVLGTEGGHNEQFF; cdr3_nt: TGTGCTAGTGGTTTGGTACTGGGGACCGAGGGAGGACACAATGAGCAGTTCTTC
j_call: TRBJ2-7; clone_size: .; d_call: TRBD1; v_call: TRBV7-3; cdr3_aa: CASSLTPGQAYEQYF; cdr3_nt: TGTGCCAGCAGCTTAACACCGGGACAGGCCTACGAGCAGTACTTC